Only a few counts were recorded for the clone carrying this TCR beta chain. Its antigen is unknown. CDR1 and CDR2 from the germline V gene are DFQATT and SNEGSKA (reference sequence). This CDR3 is 14 amino acids long. This specimen comes from a study of T-cell reconstitution after alpha-beta-depleted transplantation in children. Study-wide points: By one year post-transplant, T-cell counts and diversity largely arose from T cells that were newly produced. It was reported that alpha-beta T cells came from several hundred expanded graft clones (about two months after transplant). In some patients, recipient T cells and intrathymic progenitors surviving conditioning explained high day-60 diversity.

Preparation of the TCRbeta library involved a method that used unique molecular identifiers. TCRdb passed the PCR reads through MiXCR, listing each CDR3 protein once. The sample carries 300,000 to 400,000 distinct CDR3 sequences, around 15% recorded once. The chain combines TRBV20-1 with TRBJ2-1; D gene unclear. This TCR was recovered from a male patient between 2 and 15 years old who had a stem cell transplant for acute lymphoblastic leukemia, so the T cells may come from the graft donor. This material consisted of PBMCs, mostly from graft donor cells, taken 360 days after TCRalphabeta/CD19-depleted stem cell transplant. CDR3 coding DNA: TGCAGCCAGGTCCCCAATGGATTCTACAATGAGCAGTTCTTC. Amino acids: CSQVPNGFYNEQFF.